A single count supports the clone carrying this TCR beta chain. Its antigen is not identified. This sample was included in a study of OX40 agonist ivuxolimab in advanced cancers. For the study at large: Patients took ivuxolimab, an agonistic anti-OX40 (CD134) antibody. Dosing consisted of intravenous ivuxolimab at 0.01 to 10 mg/kg every 2 weeks.

General study points: Relative to CD4+, CD8+ T cells held more expanded clones on average.

From germline, CDR1 is SGDLS and CDR2 YYNGEE. The CDR3 is made up of 14 amino acids. V shed 0 bases and J shed 8 bases, with 14 bases lying between them. Only in-frame clones appear in the TCRdb table, and some are missing; sequencing was by immunoSEQ multiplex PCR. The table has 45,000 to 50,000 clones, roughly nine tenths seen once; the top ten hold approximately 52%. The sequence was collected from an adult with an advanced solid tumor such as melanoma, head and neck, liver or kidney cancer. V gene TRBV9 combines with J gene TRBJ1-1; D is unclear. The material sequenced was CD4+ or CD8+ T cells sorted from blood, taken in a trial of the OX40 agonist ivuxolimab. CDR3 nucleotides: TGTGCCAGCAGCGTAGGGGCGGCGAGTTCCGAAGCTTTCTTT. It codes for CASSVGAASSEAFF.